Listed below are T cell receptor beta chains from one sample, sequenced in a study of blood T cell repertoires in COVID-19. Generated by immunoSEQ multiplex PCR, the TCRdb table keeps only in-frame clones and is missing some. The sample holds a few hundred thousand clones, roughly 88% seen once. The sequenced sample consisted of PBMCs or T cells enriched from blood (not recorded which). The receptors come from a woman aged 18-30 years who had been exposed to COVID-19. The CDR3 runs from the conserved cysteine through the conserved F or W. Each record gives: clone size, D gene, J gene, V gene, CDR3 DNA, CDR3 protein. A D gene is named only where the DNA matches it firmly. Not every row has a clone size; where given, it reads once, few, many or a size class.

>NA|NA|TRBJ2-2|TRBV9
TGTGCCAGCAGTCTGGGGCTGCAGAGCACCGGGGAGCTGTTTTTT
CASSLGLQSTGELFF
>NA|TRBD2|TRBJ2-1|TRBV7-2
TGTGCCAGCAGCCCCCTAGCGGGAGGCACTTACAATGAGCAGTTCTTC
CASSPLAGGTYNEQFF
>NA|TRBD2|TRBJ2-3|TRBV5-4
TGTGCCAGCAGCCAACCTCTAGCGGGGGTCGATACGCAGTATTTT
CASSQPLAGVDTQYF
>NA|TRBD1|TRBJ2-1|TRBV2
TGTGCCAGCAGTGAAGGGCGACAGGGTATGGATGAGCAGTTCTTC
CASSEGRQGMDEQFF
>NA|NA|TRBJ2-2|TRBV18
TGTGCCAGCTCACCATCTTCGAACCGAGCCACCGGGGAGCTGTTTTTT
CASSPSSNRATGELFF
>NA|NA|TRBJ2-7|TRBV19
TGTGCCAGTAGTATATGGCAGGGCGAACTATACGAGCAGTACTTC
CASSIWQGELYEQYF
>few|TRBD2|TRBJ2-1|TRBV3-1/TRBV3-2
TGTGCCAGCAGCCTACCAGCGGGGGTCGCGGGTGAGCAGTTCTTC
CASSLPAGVAGEQFF
>once|NA|TRBJ1-1|TRBV7-9
TGTGCCAGCAGCTTGGTGCAAGGCGGAGGGACTGAAGCTTTCTTT
CASSLVQGGGTEAFF
>NA|TRBD2|TRBJ2-1|TRBV7-9
TGTGCCACCCAGCGGGATACGGGGTACAATGAGCAGTTCTTC
CATQRDTGYNEQFF
>NA|NA|TRBJ1-4|TRBV7-8
TGTGCCAGCAGCTTAATTTGGCAGTCAACTAATGAAAAACTGTTTTTT
CASSLIWQSTNEKLFF
>NA|NA|TRBJ2-2|TRBV11-2
TGTGCCAGCAGCTATCAGGGCACCGGGGAGCTGTTTTTT
CASSYQGTGELFF
>NA|NA|TRBJ1-1|TRBV10-1
TGCGCCAGCAGTGAGTACAGGACCGCGATAGGGACTGAAGCTTTCTTT
CASSEYRTAIGTEAFF
>NA|NA|TRBJ1-1|TRBV15
TGTGCCACCAGCAGAGCCAGAGACAGGAACACTGAAGCTTTCTTT
CATSRARDRNTEAFF
>NA|NA|TRBJ2-5|TRBV5-4
TGTGCCAGCAGCTCCCCCCAGGGGAGGGAAGAGACCCAGTACTTC
CASSSPQGREETQYF
>NA|TRBD1|TRBJ1-4|TRBV5-5
TGTGCCAGCAGCTTAGGGACAGGGATTGAAAAACTGTTTTTT
CASSLGTGIEKLFF
>once|TRBD2|TRBJ2-1|TRBV15
TGTGCCACCAGCAGATCGACTAGCGGGAGCGAGAATGAGCAGTTCTTC
CATSRSTSGSENEQFF
>NA|NA|TRBJ2-1|TRBV2
TGTGCCAGCAGTGAGAGGGCGGGGCAATGGTATGAGCAGTTCTTC
CASSERAGQWYEQFF
>NA|NA|TRBJ2-1|TRBV21-1
TGTGCCAGCAGCGCTAAACTAGCGGACAATGAGCAGTTCTTC
CASSAKLADNEQFF
>NA|NA|TRBJ2-7|TRBV25-1
TGTGCCAGCAGTGCCCCACAGCCCCACTACGAGCAGTACTTC
CASSAPQPHYEQYF
>NA|NA|TRBJ2-7|TRBV27
TGTGCCAGCAGTCCAAACCCTCGGCAAGGGGCATTCTCCTACGAGCAGTACTTC
CASSPNPRQGAFSYEQYF